Listed below are T cell receptor beta chains from one sample, sequenced in a study of blood T cell repertoires in COVID-19. Clones were sequenced by immunoSEQ multiplex PCR, and TCRdb holds only the in-frame ones, with some missing. The sample has about 100,000 clones; 80% to 90% are singletons. Sequenced sample: peripheral blood. These receptors all come from a woman older than 75 with acute or convalescent COVID-19. Each CDR3 is given without its conserved first and last residue. D genes are given only for firm matches.

TRBV30	TRBJ2-7	TRBD1	AWSGQGVSYEQY
TRBV24-1	TRBJ2-3	TRBD2	ATSDPGLAGTDTQY
TRBV6-5	TRBJ1-1	-	ASRPGHVGTEAF
TRBV4-3	TRBJ1-1	-	ASSQVSERRNTEAF
TRBV28	TRBJ2-3	TRBD2	ASSLTSGGANADTQY
TRBV6-6	TRBJ1-5	TRBD1	ASSSQGQGGNQPQH
TRBV7-2	TRBJ2-7	TRBD2	ASSFRLASYEQY
TRBV29-1	TRBJ1-3	TRBD1	SVTGTGAGNTIY
TRBV7-4	TRBJ1-2	-	ASSLVREEGGYT
TRBV10-1	TRBJ2-1	TRBD1	ASSSGTGTSYNEQF